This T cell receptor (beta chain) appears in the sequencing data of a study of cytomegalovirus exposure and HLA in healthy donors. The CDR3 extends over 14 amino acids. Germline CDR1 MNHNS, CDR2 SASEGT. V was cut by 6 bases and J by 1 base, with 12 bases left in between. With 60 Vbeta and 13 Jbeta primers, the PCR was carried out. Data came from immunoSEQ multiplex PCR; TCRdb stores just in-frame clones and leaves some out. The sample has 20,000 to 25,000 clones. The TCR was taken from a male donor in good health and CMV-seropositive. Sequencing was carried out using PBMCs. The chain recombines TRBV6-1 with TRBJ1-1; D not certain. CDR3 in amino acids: CASSDIGANTEAFF. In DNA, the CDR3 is TGTGCCAGCAGCGATATCGGAGCGAACACTGAAGCTTTCTTT.